In this sample, the clone carrying this T cell receptor (beta chain) turned up a few times. The sample is drawn from a study of regulatory T cells in long-lasting Graves disease. CDR3 size: 13 residues. V gave up 4 bases and J gave up 5 bases, with 11 bases separating them. Looked up from germline, CDR1 is LNHDA and CDR2 is SQIVND (reference sequence). The sample's time point: newly diagnosed GD, antithyroid drugs for less than 3 months. PBMCs were the source of the RNA used for TCR sequencing. In building TCR beta libraries, iRepertoire HTBI primers were used together with Arm-PCR of CDR3 regions. TCRdb re-derived calls from the multiplex PCR reads in MiXCR, one entry per CDR3 protein. The sample has 350,000 to 500,000 distinct CDR3 sequences, 13% to 15% seen once. These data also formed part of another study, on T cells in Graves' hyperthyroidism and ophthalmopathy. That investigation notes: An initial round of RT-PCR targeting the TCR CDR3 relied on the HTBI primer set.

The gene calls are TRBV19 and TRBJ2-5; D gene ambiguous. This receptor was identified in a woman between 45 and 65 years old with Graves disease. Sequencing used peripheral blood mononuclear cells (PBMCs), obtained at new diagnosis, from a patient treated with antithyroid drugs. The CDR3 sequence is CASSTLQGETQYF. The CDR3 DNA reads TGTGCCAGTAGTACCTTACAAGGGGAGACCCAGTACTTC.